This record looks at one TCR beta chain sequence and its context. Its matching antigen is unknown. The data derive from a study of OX40 agonist ivuxolimab in advanced cancers. Study findings and constraints: In the 0.1 to 3.0 mg/kg range, CD4+ and CD8+ blood T cells had expanded clonally by week 6.

Data came from immunoSEQ multiplex PCR; TCRdb stores just in-frame clones and leaves some out. The repertoire consists of roughly 100,000 clones, with less than 95% occurring once and the leading ten covering around 0.48%. The receptor was isolated from an adult with an advanced solid tumor such as melanoma, head and neck, liver or kidney cancer. This specimen was CD4+ or CD8+ T cells sorted from blood, taken in a trial of the OX40 agonist ivuxolimab.

CDR3 sequence reads: CASARWTGANVLTF. In DNA form, the CDR3 reads TGTGCCAGCGCCCGTTGGACTGGGGCCAACGTCCTGACTTTC. The chain recombines TRBV11-1 with TRBJ2-6; D not resolved. The CDR3 contains 14 residues. The V gene's germline CDR1 is SGHAT and CDR2 FQDESV (reference sequence). Trimming cost V 8 bases and J 2 bases, with 10 bases left between them.